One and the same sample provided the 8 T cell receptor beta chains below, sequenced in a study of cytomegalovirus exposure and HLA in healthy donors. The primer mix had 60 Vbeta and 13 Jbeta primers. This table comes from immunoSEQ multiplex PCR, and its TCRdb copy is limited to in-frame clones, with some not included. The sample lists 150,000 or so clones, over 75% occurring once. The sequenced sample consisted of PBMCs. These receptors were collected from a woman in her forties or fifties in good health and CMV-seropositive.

This CDR3 is CASRIESSVGEQYF. CDR3 DNA: TGTGCCAGCAGAATAGAATCAAGTGTCGGCGAGCAGTACTTC. The V call is TRBV5-4, the J call TRBJ2-7; D uncertain. Germline CDR1 is SGHNT and CDR2 is YYREEE (reference sequence). Trimming took off 5 bases at V and 6 bases at J, with 18 bases between the two ends. There are 14 residues in the CDR3.

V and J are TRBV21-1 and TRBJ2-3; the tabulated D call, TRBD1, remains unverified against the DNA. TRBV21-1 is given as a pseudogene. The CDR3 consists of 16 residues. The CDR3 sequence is CARQGPPPLGTDTQYF. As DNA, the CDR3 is TGTGCCAGACAGGGACCACCGCCACTTGGCACAGATACGCAGTATTTT.

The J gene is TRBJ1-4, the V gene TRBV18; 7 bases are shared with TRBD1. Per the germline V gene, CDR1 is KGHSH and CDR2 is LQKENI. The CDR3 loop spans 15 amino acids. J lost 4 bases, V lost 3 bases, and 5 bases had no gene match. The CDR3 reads CASSPPRGNNEKLFF. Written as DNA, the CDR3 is TGTGCCAGCTCACCCCCCAGGGGGAATAATGAAAAACTGTTTTTT.

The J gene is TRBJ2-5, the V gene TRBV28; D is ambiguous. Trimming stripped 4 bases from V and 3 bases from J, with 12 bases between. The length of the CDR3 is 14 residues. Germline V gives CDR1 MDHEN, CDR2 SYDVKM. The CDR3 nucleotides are TGTGCCAGCAGTTCCCCCGCGCTCAAAGAGACCCAGTACTTC. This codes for CASSSPALKETQYF.

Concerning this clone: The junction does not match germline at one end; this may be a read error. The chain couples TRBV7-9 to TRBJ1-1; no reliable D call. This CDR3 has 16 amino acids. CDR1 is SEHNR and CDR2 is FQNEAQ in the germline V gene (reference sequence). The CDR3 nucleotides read TGTTCCAGCGGGCGGGTGCCAACTTCAATGAACACTGAAGCTTTCTTT. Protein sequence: CSSGRVPTSMNTEAFF.

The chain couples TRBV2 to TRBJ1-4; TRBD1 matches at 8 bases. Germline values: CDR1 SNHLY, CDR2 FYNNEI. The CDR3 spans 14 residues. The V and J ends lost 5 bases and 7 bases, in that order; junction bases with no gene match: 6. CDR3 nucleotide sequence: TGTGCCAGCAGTTACGACAGGGGCCTTGAAAAACTGTTTTTT. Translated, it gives CASSYDRGLEKLFF.

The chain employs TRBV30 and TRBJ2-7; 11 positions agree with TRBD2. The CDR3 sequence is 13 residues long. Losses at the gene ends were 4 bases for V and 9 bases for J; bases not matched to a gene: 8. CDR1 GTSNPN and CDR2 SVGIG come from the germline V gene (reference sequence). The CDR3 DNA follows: TGTGCCTGGACTAGCGGGAGGAGTTTCGGGCAGTACTTC. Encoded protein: CAWTSGRSFGQYF.

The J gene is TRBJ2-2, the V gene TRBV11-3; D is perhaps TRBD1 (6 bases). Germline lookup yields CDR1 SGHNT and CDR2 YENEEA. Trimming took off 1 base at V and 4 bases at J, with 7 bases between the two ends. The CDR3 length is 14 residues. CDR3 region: CASSLAQGTGELFF. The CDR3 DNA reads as TGTGCCAGCAGCTTAGCACAGGGCACCGGGGAGCTGTTTTTT.